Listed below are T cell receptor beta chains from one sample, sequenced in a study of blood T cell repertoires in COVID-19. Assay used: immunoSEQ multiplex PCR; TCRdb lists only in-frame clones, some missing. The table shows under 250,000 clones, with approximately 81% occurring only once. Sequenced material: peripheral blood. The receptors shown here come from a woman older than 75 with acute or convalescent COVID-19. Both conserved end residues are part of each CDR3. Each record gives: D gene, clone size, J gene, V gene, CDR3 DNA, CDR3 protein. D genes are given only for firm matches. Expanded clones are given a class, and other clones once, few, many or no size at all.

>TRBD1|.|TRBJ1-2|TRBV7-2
TGTGCCAGCAGCTCAACTCAGGGGGCCTATGGCTACACCTTC
CASSSTQGAYGYTF
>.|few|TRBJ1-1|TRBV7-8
TGTGCCAGCAGCTTCAGGGGCCCCACTGAAGCTTTCTTT
CASSFRGPTEAFF
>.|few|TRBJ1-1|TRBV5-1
TGCGCCAGCAGCTTGGACGGGGTGGGGACTGAAGCTTTCTTT
CASSLDGVGTEAFF
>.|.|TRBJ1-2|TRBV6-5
TGTGCCAGCAGCCCAGGGTGGAACTATGGCTACACCTTC
CASSPGWNYGYTF
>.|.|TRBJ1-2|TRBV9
TGTGCCAGCAGCGTAATGCCGGGGAACTATGGCTACACCTTC
CASSVMPGNYGYTF
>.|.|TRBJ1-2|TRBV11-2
TGTGCCAGCAGCTTAGGGAGGGGCGCCTATGGCTACACCTTC
CASSLGRGAYGYTF
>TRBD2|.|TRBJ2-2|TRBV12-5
TGTGCTAGTGGTTCCCGGACTAGCGGGGATAAAGACGGGGAGCTGTTTTTT
CASGSRTSGDKDGELFF
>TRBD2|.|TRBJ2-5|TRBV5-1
TGCGCCAGCAGCAGAGGGACTAGCGGGGATGAGACCCAGTACTTC
CASSRGTSGDETQYF
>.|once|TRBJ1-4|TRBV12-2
TGTGCAAGTCGCGACTCGACAGGGGATACTAATGAAAAACTGTTTTTT
CASRDSTGDTNEKLFF
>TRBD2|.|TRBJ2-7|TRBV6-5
TGTGCCAGCAGGCCCCGCGGGGGGCTGAACGAGCAGTACTTC
CASRPRGGLNEQYF
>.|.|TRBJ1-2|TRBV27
TGTGCCAGCAGTCCCCCAGGGGCGAACTATGGCTACACCTTC
CASSPPGANYGYTF
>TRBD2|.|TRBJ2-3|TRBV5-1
TGCGCCAGCAGCCGAGGGAATGCGGGGGACCCCCCAGATACGCAGTATTTT
CASSRGNAGDPPDTQYF
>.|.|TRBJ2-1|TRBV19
TGTGCCAGTAGTCCAGACAGAGACAATGAGCAGTTCTTC
CASSPDRDNEQFF
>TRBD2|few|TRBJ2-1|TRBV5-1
TGCGCCAGCAGCTTCCCGGGGGGGCCTTACAATGAGCAGTTCTTC
CASSFPGGPYNEQFF
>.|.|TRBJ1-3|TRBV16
TGTGCCAGCAGCCAGGCAGTCAACTCTGGAAACACCATATATTTT
CASSQAVNSGNTIYF
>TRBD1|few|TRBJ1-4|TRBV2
TGTGCCAGCAGTCGGGACCGGGACAGGGTAGGAAAACTGTTTTTT
CASSRDRDRVGKLFF
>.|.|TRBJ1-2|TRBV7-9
TGTGCCAGCAGCTTAGGGGCACCCGCTAACTATGGCTACACCTTC
CASSLGAPANYGYTF
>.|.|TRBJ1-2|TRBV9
TGTGCCAGCAGCCCACTCGGCGGGGAAGGAAGGCCTAACTATGGCTACACCTTC
CASSPLGGEGRPNYGYTF
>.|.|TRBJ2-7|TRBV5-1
TGCGCCAGCAGCTTGGATGGCAGGGTAGGTTCTGGGCAGTACTTC
CASSLDGRVGSGQYF
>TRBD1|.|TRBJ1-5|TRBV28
TGTGCCAGCAGTTTTGGGACAGGGTCCCAGCATTTT
CASSFGTGSQHF
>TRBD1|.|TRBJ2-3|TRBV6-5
TGTGCCAGCAGTTACTCGAGGGACAGGGGATCAGATACGCAGTATTTT
CASSYSRDRGSDTQYF
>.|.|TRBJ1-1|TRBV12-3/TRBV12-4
TGTGCCAGCAGTTTTAGGAGGGTCACTGAAGCTTTCTTT
CASSFRRVTEAFF
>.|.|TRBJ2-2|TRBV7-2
TGTGCCAGCAGCCTGGGCAGGGGCGGCACCGGGGAGCTGTTTTTT
CASSLGRGGTGELFF
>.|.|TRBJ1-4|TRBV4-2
TGTGCCAGCAGCCAAGACAGAGGAACGGGGGATGAAAAACTGTTTTTT
CASSQDRGTGDEKLFF
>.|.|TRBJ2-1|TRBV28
TGTGCCAGCAGTTTACCGGTCCACAATGAGCAGTTCTTC
CASSLPVHNEQFF
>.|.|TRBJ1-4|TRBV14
TGTGCCAGCAGCCAAGGACCGCGTTACTTACAGGGAGACGAAAAACTGTTTTTT
CASSQGPRYLQGDEKLFF
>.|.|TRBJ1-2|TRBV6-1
TGTGCCAGCACAAGAGGTTATGGCTACACCTTC
CASTRGYGYTF
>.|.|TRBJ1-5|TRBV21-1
TGTGCCAGCAGCAAAGGCGGGTCCCAGATAGACAATCAGCCCCAGCATTTT
CASSKGGSQIDNQPQHF
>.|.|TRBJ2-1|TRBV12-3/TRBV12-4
TGTGCCAGCAGTTATTGGGGGGATGAGCAGTTCTTC
CASSYWGDEQFF
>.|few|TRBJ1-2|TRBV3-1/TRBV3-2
TGTGCCAGCAGCCAACAAGGCAGGGGCAGGCTTCGGGTAAATGGCTACACCTTC
CASSQQGRGRLRVNGYTF
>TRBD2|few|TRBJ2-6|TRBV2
TGTGCCAGCAGTGAAGGACTAGCCGTCTCTGGGGCCAACGTCCTGACTTTC
CASSEGLAVSGANVLTF
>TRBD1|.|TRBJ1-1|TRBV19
TGTGCCAGTAGTACTACAGGGGGCACTGAAGCTTTCTTT
CASSTTGGTEAFF
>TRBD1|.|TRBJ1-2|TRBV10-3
TGTGCCATCACCACAGGGGTAGACTATGGCTACACCTTC
CAITTGVDYGYTF
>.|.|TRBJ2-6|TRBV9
TGTGCCAGCAGCGTAGCTTCCCCAGGGATCTCTGGGGCCAACGTCCTGACTTTC
CASSVASPGISGANVLTF
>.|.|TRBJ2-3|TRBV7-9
TGTGCCAGCAGCACCCAAACCACTAGCACAGATACGCAGTATTTT
CASSTQTTSTDTQYF
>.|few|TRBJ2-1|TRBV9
TGTGCCAGCAGCGGAGCATTTGACAGCGCCTACAATGAGCAGTTCTTC
CASSGAFDSAYNEQFF
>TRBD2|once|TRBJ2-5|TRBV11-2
TGTGCCAGCAGCTTAGGAAGCGGGGGGGCCCAAGAGACCCAGTACTTC
CASSLGSGGAQETQYF